These T cell receptor beta chains were read from a single sample in a study of cytomegalovirus exposure and HLA in healthy donors. Here immunoSEQ multiplex PCR was the method, and the copy in TCRdb shows in-frame clones only, minus some. The sample includes over 90,000 clones, roughly three quarters seen only once; the top ten take 8.5% to 10%. The sequencing input was PBMCs. Receptors were obtained from a male donor in good health and CMV-seropositive. Each CDR3 is given with its conserved first and last residue. Each record gives: V gene, CDR3 length, D gene, clone size, J gene, CDR3 DNA, CDR3 protein. The D gene is left open where the match is weak. The size of a clone is reported for some rows only, either as once, few or many, or as a class for expanded clones.

>TRBV28|11|NA|once|TRBJ2-1
TGTGCCAGCAGTTTCCTTAATGAGCAGTTCTTC
CASSFLNEQFF
>TRBV9|14|TRBD2|NA|TRBJ2-1
TGTGCCAGCAGCGCCGGACTAGCGACCAATGAGCAGTTCTTC
CASSAGLATNEQFF
>TRBV5-1|15|TRBD1|NA|TRBJ2-3
TGCGCCAGCAGCTTGGGGACAGGGGGCACAGATACGCAGTATTTT
CASSLGTGGTDTQYF
>TRBV5-4|15|TRBD2|NA|TRBJ2-1
TGTGCCAGCAGCTTCCGTCTAGCGGAATACAATGAGCAGTTCTTC
CASSFRLAEYNEQFF
>TRBV7-2|15|NA|NA|TRBJ2-7
TGTGCCAGCAGCCGAAAGGTACAGGAAGACTACGAGCAGTACTTC
CASSRKVQEDYEQYF
>TRBV4-3|15|TRBD1|few|TRBJ1-2
TGCGCCAGCAGCCAAGTTAAGGGACAGAGATATGGCTACACCTTC
CASSQVKGQRYGYTF
>TRBV6-1|13|TRBD2|few|TRBJ2-4
TGTGCCAGCAGAACTAGCGGAAAAAACATTCAGTACTTC
CASRTSGKNIQYF
>TRBV2|14|NA|NA|TRBJ1-6
TGTGCCAGCAACAGAAACAGGGCGGATTCACCCCTCCACTTT
CASNRNRADSPLHF
>TRBV6-5|14|NA|NA|TRBJ2-5
TGTGCCAGCAGTCCCTTAACAGGGCGGGAGACCCAGTACTTC
CASSPLTGRETQYF
>TRBV18|16|NA|NA|TRBJ2-3
TGTGCCAGCTCACGGTCCGCGGGCGGGTTAACAGATACGCAGTATTTT
CASSRSAGGLTDTQYF
>TRBV19|15|TRBD2|NA|TRBJ2-2
TGTGCCAGTAACCCCACTAGCGGTTCACCCGGGGAGCTGTTTTTT
CASNPTSGSPGELFF
>TRBV6-4|15|NA|NA|TRBJ2-3
TGTGCCAGCAGTACACTCGGGGTGAAGGCAGATACGCAGTATTTT
CASSTLGVKADTQYF
>TRBV27|13|NA|few|TRBJ2-1
TGTGCCAGCAGCCTAAAACTTCACAATGAGCAGTTCTTC
CASSLKLHNEQFF
>TRBV9|16|NA|few|TRBJ2-5
TGTGCCAGCAGCGTAGGAAGCGGGTATGGCCAAGAGACCCAGTACTTC
CASSVGSGYGQETQYF
>TRBV7-9|15|TRBD2|NA|TRBJ2-1
TGCGCCAGCAGCTTAGGGACTAGCGGCTCCAATGAGCAGTTCTTC
CASSLGTSGSNEQFF
>TRBV4-1|14|NA|few|TRBJ1-5
TGCGCCAGCAGCCAACCAGCGAGCAATCAGCCCCAGCATTTT
CASSQPASNQPQHF
>TRBV12-5|16|NA|few|TRBJ2-2
TGTGCTAGTGGTTTCATTACTACTACAACTGGCGGGGAGCTGTTTTTT
CASGFITTTTGGELFF
>TRBV5-6|15|NA|NA|TRBJ2-5
TGTGCCAGCAGCTTGCTCGACAGGCTGACGGAGACCCAGTACTTC
CASSLLDRLTETQYF
>TRBV19|11|NA|few|TRBJ2-7
TGTGCCAGTAATCTCCCCCCCGAGCAGTACTTC
CASNLPPEQYF
>TRBV5-4|15|NA|NA|TRBJ2-6
TGTGCCAGCAGCTTACAGGGCGCCGGGGCCAACGTCCTGACTTTC
CASSLQGAGANVLTF
>TRBV6-5|15|TRBD2|NA|TRBJ2-3
TGTGCCAGCAGTCGACTAGCGGGAGAAGGAGATACGCAGTATTTT
CASSRLAGEGDTQYF
>TRBV19|14|NA|NA|TRBJ2-3
TGTGCCAGTAGTATCGGGCACGGGGCAGATACGCAGTATTTT
CASSIGHGADTQYF
>TRBV5-4|16|NA|NA|TRBJ1-6
TGTGCCAGCCGACTTCGGGGGAGCTCCTATAATTCACCCCTCCACTTT
CASRLRGSSYNSPLHF
>TRBV6-4|17|NA|once|TRBJ1-5
TGTGCCAGCAGTGACGCAATTCAACCCGAGGGCAATCAGCCCCAGCATTTT
CASSDAIQPEGNQPQHF
>TRBV5-1|14|NA|NA|TRBJ2-1
TGCGCCAGCAGCTTGGGACAGGCCAACCCCGCCCAGTTCTTC
CASSLGQANPAQFF
>TRBV4-3|13|NA|NA|TRBJ2-7
TGCGCCAGCAGCCAAGGTGCGAGGGACGAGCAGTACTTC
CASSQGARDEQYF
>TRBV30|14|NA|NA|TRBJ1-1
TGTGCCTGGAGGGGGGAGTGGGGGGGCACTGAAGCTTTCTTT
CAWRGEWGGTEAFF
>TRBV30|15|TRBD2|NA|TRBJ2-3
TGTGCCTGGAGTGTGGGGGGGGATCGCACAGATACGCAGTATTTT
CAWSVGGDRTDTQYF
>TRBV2|15|NA|NA|TRBJ1-5
TGTGCCAGCAGTAGCACTGTTAATAGCAATCAGCCCCAGCATTTT
CASSSTVNSNQPQHF
>TRBV28|15|TRBD1|once|TRBJ2-2
TGTGCCAGCAGTTTGAGAGACAGGGCGACCGGGGAGCTGTTTTTT
CASSLRDRATGELFF
>TRBV7-9|16|NA|NA|TRBJ1-1
TGTGCCAGCAAAAATACGGGAAGTCTCATGAACACTGAAGCTTTCTTT
CASKNTGSLMNTEAFF
>TRBV4-3|17|TRBD1|NA|TRBJ2-7
TGCGCCAGCAGCCAAGAGAGTCGAGGGACAGGGCGCTACGAGCAGTACTTC
CASSQESRGTGRYEQYF
>TRBV6-1|15|TRBD2|NA|TRBJ2-1
TGTGCCAGCAGTGAGGGAGCGGGACTTTACAATGAGCAGTTCTTC
CASSEGAGLYNEQFF
>TRBV29-1|13|NA|NA|TRBJ2-5
TGCAGCGTTACGACTAGTGGGAGTGAGACCCAGTACTTC
CSVTTSGSETQYF
>TRBV29-1|14|TRBD1|NA|TRBJ2-2
TGCAGCGTTGCTCGGACAGGGGGCACCGGGGAGCTGTTTTTT
CSVARTGGTGELFF
>TRBV19|15|TRBD2|NA|TRBJ2-2
TGTGCCAGTAGCTTAAGCGGGAGGAGAGCCGGGGAGCTGTTTTTT
CASSLSGRRAGELFF
>TRBV10-3|13|NA|NA|TRBJ2-5
TGTGCCATCAGCCGGAGGGCCGGGGAGACCCAGTACTTC
CAISRRAGETQYF